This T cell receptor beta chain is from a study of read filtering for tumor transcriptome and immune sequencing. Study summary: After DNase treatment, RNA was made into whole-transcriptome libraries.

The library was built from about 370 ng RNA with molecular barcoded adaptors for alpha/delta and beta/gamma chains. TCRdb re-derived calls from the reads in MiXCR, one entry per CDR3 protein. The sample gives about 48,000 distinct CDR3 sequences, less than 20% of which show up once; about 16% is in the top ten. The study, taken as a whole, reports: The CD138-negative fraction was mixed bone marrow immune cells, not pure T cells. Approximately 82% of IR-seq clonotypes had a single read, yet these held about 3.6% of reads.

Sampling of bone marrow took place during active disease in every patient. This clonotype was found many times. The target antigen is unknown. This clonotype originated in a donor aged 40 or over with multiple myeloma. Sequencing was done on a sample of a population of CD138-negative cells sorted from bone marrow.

CDR3 nucleotide sequence: TGTGCCAGCAGCTTAGTGGTGATCGGTGAGCAGTTCTTC. This translates into CASSLVVIGEQFF. The chain links TRBV7-9 to TRBJ2-1; D not certain. The V gene lost 1 base and the J gene lost 9 bases, with 10 bases spanning the gap. In germline, CDR1 is SEHNR, CDR2 FQNEAQ (reference sequence). The CDR3 runs to 13 residues.